These 24 T cell receptor beta chains originate from one sample sequenced in a study of blood T cell repertoires in COVID-19. This table comes from immunoSEQ multiplex PCR, and its TCRdb copy is limited to in-frame clones, with some not included. The sample holds more than 200,000 clones, about 88% seen once. Sequencing was performed on peripheral blood. Receptor source: a woman aged 40 to 49 who had recovered from COVID-19.

This clone was found once. The chain employs TRBV18 and TRBJ2-5, with D unresolved. This CDR3 has 14 residues. V lost 3 bases to trimming and J lost 1 base, with 9 bases between them. Germline CDR1 reads KGHSH; CDR2 reads LQKENI. The CDR3 DNA reads as TGTGCCAGCTCACCTTACAGCAGCCAAGAGACCCAGTACTTC. This translates into CASSPYSSQETQYF. The full variable domain, its missing parts supplied by reference TRBV18 and TRBJ2-5, is NAGVMQNPRHLVRRRGQEARLRCSPMKGHSHVYWYRQLPEEGLKFMVYLQKENIIDESGMPKERFSAEFPKEGPSILRIQQVVRGDSAAYFCASSPYSSQETQYFGPGTRLLVL.

The gene calls are TRBV10-3 and TRBJ1-2, with a weak D call TRBD1 (6 bases). Trimming cost V 6 bases and J 6 bases, with 14 bases left between them. The CDR3 consists of 13 residues. Germline V gene data show CDR1 as ENHRY and CDR2 as SYGVKD. This CDR3 reads CAIREQGRDGYTF. CDR3 DNA: TGTGCCATCAGAGAACAGGGTAGGGATGGCTACACCTTC.

The chain is built from TRBV7-6 and TRBJ2-2, with 11 bases that match TRBD2. Germline V gene lookup returns CDR1 SGHVS and CDR2 FNYEAQ. J was trimmed by 5 bases and V by 0 bases; bases with no gene match: 5. The CDR3 has 17 residues. CDR3 nucleotides: TGTGCCAGCAGCTTAGCTAGCGGGAGGGCCTGGACCGGGGAGCTGTTTTTT. Translation gives CASSLASGRAWTGELFF.

The V gene is TRBV30, the J gene TRBJ1-4; a weak D match, TRBD1 (6 bases). The CDR3 has 14 amino acids. Germline CDR1 is GTSNPN and CDR2 is SVGIG (reference sequence). V lost 6 bases, J lost 7 bases, and 18 bases lay in between. The DNA for the CDR3 is TGTGCCTGCCCTCCGGCAGGGGCCGTTGAAAAACTGTTTTTT. Amino acids: CACPPAGAVEKLFF.

This chain links TRBV5-5 with TRBJ2-3; 7 positions agree with TRBD2. The CDR3 covers 18 residues. Looked up from germline, CDR1 is SGHKS and CDR2 is YYEKEE (reference sequence). The J segment lost 3 bases and the V segment lost 5 bases, leaving 18 bases of the junction unmatched. The CDR3 DNA is TGTGCCAGCAGGCGCATGAATTTGGGAGGCGGGGGTACAGATACGCAGTATTTT. Protein sequence: CASRRMNLGGGGTDTQYF.

In this sample, this clone turned up once. The rearrangement joins TRBV18 to TRBJ1-4; 8 nucleotides align to TRBD1. Trimming cost V 4 bases and J 0 bases; bases outside gene matches: 4. Germline V gene sequence: CDR1 KGHSH, CDR2 LQKENI. This CDR3 comprises 16 residues. In nucleotides, the CDR3 is TGTGCCAGCTCACGGGACAGGCACACAACTAATGAAAAACTGTTTTTT. Its protein is CASSRDRHTTNEKLFF.

The rearrangement joins TRBV5-1 to TRBJ2-3, with 7 bases lining up with TRBD1. The CDR3 extends over 13 amino acids. The trim removed 6 bases at V and 1 base at J, leaving 2 bases unmatched. Germline V gene data show CDR1 as SGHRS and CDR2 as YFSETQ. CDR3 bases: TGCGCCAGCACCACAGGGGGCACAGATACGCAGTATTTT. Encoded protein: CASTTGGTDTQYF.

The DNA for the CDR3 is TGTGCCAGTAGTATTGACAGGCAAACTAATGAAAAACTGTTTTTT. Its translation is CASSIDRQTNEKLFF. The chain employs TRBV19 and TRBJ1-4, with TRBD1 as a possible D gene (6 bases). V was shortened by 3 bases and J by 1 base, with 9 bases between the two germline ends. Germline V CDR1 and CDR2: LNHDA, SQIVND (reference sequence). This CDR3 comprises 15 residues.

V and J are TRBV14 and TRBJ1-3; D unclear. The CDR3 extends over 17 amino acids. Trimming left V 4 bases short and J 11 bases short, with 27 bases between. From germline, CDR1 is SGHDN and CDR2 FVKESK. CDR3 nucleotide sequence: TGTGCCAGCAGCCCACCGATAGTCGGGTTTTTCGGATCCCCCATATATTTT. As protein: CASSPPIVGFFGSPIYF.

The V gene is TRBV19, the J gene TRBJ1-2; 7 bases map to TRBD1. The V gene end was trimmed by 6 bases and the J gene end by 8 bases; junction bases not matched to a gene: 9. This CDR3 spans 13 amino acids. The germline V gene encodes CDR1 LNHDA and CDR2 SQIVND (reference sequence). DNA for the CDR3: TGTGCCAGTAGCCTCATACAGGGGTACGGCTACACCTTC. It specifies CASSLIQGYGYTF.

This chain links TRBV27 with TRBJ2-7, with D tentatively TRBD1 (6 bases). This CDR3 region has 14 residues. Looked up from germline, CDR1 is MNHEY and CDR2 is SMNVEV (reference sequence). V lost 1 base and J 2 bases, leaving 9 bases between the germline ends. This CDR3 is CASSLFRGPYEQYF. The DNA of the CDR3 is TGTGCCAGCAGTTTATTCAGGGGCCCCTACGAGCAGTACTTC.

J is TRBJ1-6 and V is TRBV7-2, with D tentatively TRBD1 (6 bases). Trimming removed 5 bases at V and 7 bases at J, with 24 bases between. In germline, CDR1 is SGHTA, CDR2 FQGNSA. This CDR3 region has 18 residues. The CDR3 spells CASSPEMPGVYYNSPLHF. As DNA, the CDR3 is TGTGCCAGCAGCCCCGAAATGCCAGGGGTATATTACAATTCACCCCTCCACTTT.

This clone was observed once. This chain links TRBV7-2 with TRBJ2-1; 8 nucleotides align to TRBD2. With 5 bases clipped from V and 10 bases from J, the junction kept 7 bases outside the gene matches. Germline V lookup: CDR1 SGHTA, CDR2 FQGNSA. The CDR3 loop spans 13 amino acids. CDR3 protein: CASSLGGGLEQFF. The CDR3 DNA follows: TGTGCCAGCAGCCTCGGGGGGGGGTTAGAGCAGTTCTTC.

The chain carries TRBV12-5 and TRBJ2-7, with 7 bases that match TRBD1. Germline assignment: CDR1 LGHNT and CDR2 FRNRAP. The CDR3 has 14 amino acids. Trimming removed 6 bases from V and 3 bases from J; junction bases left unmatched: 8. DNA for the CDR3: TGTGCTAGTGGAGGGGTGAGGACAGGCTACGAGCAGTACTTC. The encoded protein is CASGGVRTGYEQYF.

V is TRBV6-1 and J is TRBJ2-1, with 7 bases that match TRBD2. The CDR3 length is 16 residues. Germline V gene data show CDR1 as MNHNS and CDR2 as SASEGT. The V and J ends lost 4 bases and 2 bases, in that order; junction bases with no gene match: 8. CDR3 amino acids: CASSVNPSGTYNEQFF. CDR3 DNA: TGTGCCAGCAGTGTAAATCCTAGCGGAACCTACAATGAGCAGTTCTTC.

V gene TRBV5-6 combines with J gene TRBJ2-7; 8 bases align to TRBD1. V was pared by 5 bases and J by 6 bases, with 7 bases of the junction left unmatched. This CDR3 contains 13 residues. In germline, CDR1 is SGHDT, CDR2 YYEEEE. The CDR3 nucleotides read TGTGCCAGCAGTCTTCCCACAGGGGGCGAGCAGTACTTC. This translates into CASSLPTGGEQYF. Filled out from reference TRBV5-6 and TRBJ2-7, the complete variable domain reads DAGVTQSPTHLIKTRGQQVTLRCSPKSGHDTVSWYQQALGQGPQFIFQYYEEEERQRGNFPDRFSGHQFPNYSSELNVNALLLGDSALYLCASSLPTGGEQYFGPGTRLTVT.

This CDR3 reads CASSSPFPFSEQFF. CDR3 sequence (DNA): TGTGCCAGCAGCTCTCCCTTCCCCTTTAGTGAGCAGTTCTTC. The chain has TRBV7-3 and TRBJ2-1; D is unclear. The germline CDR1 and CDR2 sequences are SGHTA and FQGTGA. The CDR3 totals 14 residues. Trimming took 4 bases from V and 9 from J, leaving 16 bases between them.

The rearrangement links TRBV28 to TRBJ2-7; D remains ambiguous. Trimming left V 8 bases short and J 3 bases short, with 11 bases between. CDR3 length: 12 amino acids. Germline values: CDR1 MDHEN, CDR2 SYDVKM. CDR3 coding DNA: TGTGCCAGCTCTATTACTGACTACGAGCAGTACTTC. It is translated as CASSITDYEQYF.

J is TRBJ2-1 and V is TRBV24-1, with 8 nucleotides matching TRBD2. From germline, CDR1 is KGHDR and CDR2 SFDVKD. The CDR3 is made up of 14 amino acids. V shed 6 bases, J shed 7 bases, and the junction held 7 bases outside the gene matches. The CDR3 is CATSPAGARNEQFF. The CDR3 nucleotides are TGTGCCACCAGTCCAGCGGGAGCACGGAATGAGCAGTTCTTC.

The sample holds a few counts of this clone. The rearrangement uses TRBV25-1 and TRBJ1-3; D gene uncertain. The CDR3 has 14 residues. CDR1 MGHDK and CDR2 SYGVNS come from the germline V gene. Trimming left V 8 bases short and J 0 bases short, with 11 bases between. The CDR3 sequence is CASGRGNSGNTIYF. CDR3 in DNA: TGTGCCAGCGGAAGAGGGAACTCTGGAAACACCATATATTTT.

V is TRBV6-2 or TRBV6-3 and J is TRBJ2-7, with TRBD2 matching 11 bases. With V trimmed by 4 bases and J by 4 bases, 6 bases remained unmatched. The CDR3 length is 15 residues. Germline V CDR1 and CDR2: MNHEY, SVGEGT. The CDR3 loop is CASSSRTSGSYEQYF. DNA for the CDR3: TGTGCCAGCAGTTCCCGGACTAGCGGGTCGTACGAGCAGTACTTC.

This sequence joins TRBV30 and TRBJ1-5; D perhaps matches TRBD1 (5 bases). CDR3 length: 14 amino acids. Germline V CDR1 and CDR2: GTSNPN, SVGIG (reference sequence). Trimming shortened V by 0 bases and J by 6 bases, and 12 bases separated the two germline ends. The CDR3 DNA sequence: TGTGCCTGGAGTGTACCGGGGGTGAGTCAGCCCCAGCATTTT. It translates to CAWSVPGVSQPQHF.

The chain has TRBV7-3 and TRBJ2-3, with D possibly matching TRBD2 (6 bases). CDR1 is SGHTA and CDR2 is FQGTGA in the germline V gene. The ends were cut back, 3 bases at V and 5 bases at J, with 12 bases in the middle. The CDR3 consists of 14 residues. CDR3 DNA: TGTGCCAGCAGCTTTGGGGGGTCAGGAGATACGCAGTATTTT. This gives the protein CASSFGGSGDTQYF.

The chain is built from TRBV6-2 or TRBV6-3 and TRBJ1-2; tentative D call: TRBD1 (5 bases). The germline V gene has CDR1 MNHEY and CDR2 SVGEGT. This CDR3 is 16 amino acids long. V lost 4 bases and J lost 4, with 19 bases in between. The CDR3 is CASSSPTWGESYGYTF. CDR3 nucleotide sequence: TGTGCCAGCAGTTCGCCCACGTGGGGGGAGAGCTATGGCTACACCTTC.